This TCR beta chain was captured by sequencing in a study of OX40 agonist ivuxolimab in advanced cancers. The overall study: Administration of intravenous ivuxolimab to patients occurred every 2 weeks at 0.01 to 10 mg/kg. Study-wide results and caveats: Among the least clonally expanded were partial responders at 0.1-3.0 mg/kg.

V was cut by 6 bases and J by 3 bases, with 14 bases left in between. Germline V CDR1 and CDR2: MNHEY, SMNVEV (reference sequence). The CDR3 is 14 amino acids. Measured with immunoSEQ multiplex PCR; TCRdb has only the in-frame clones, and not every one. The sample has 40,000 to 55,000 clones, 88% seen once; the top ten hold approximately 3.5%. Of note for this clone: What it binds is unknown.

Sequencing was performed on CD4+ or CD8+ T cells sorted from blood, taken in a trial of the OX40 agonist ivuxolimab. This TCR was sampled from an adult with an advanced solid tumor such as melanoma, head and neck, liver or kidney cancer. The chain combines TRBV27 with TRBJ2-5, with D perhaps matching TRBD1 (5 bases). The CDR3 nucleotides are TGTGCCAGCAGAACCATTCAGGGAAAAGAGACCCAGTACTTC. Amino acids: CASRTIQGKETQYF.